This entry describes one TCR beta chain. Antigen unknown. Clones were read by immunoSEQ multiplex PCR, and TCRdb kept only the in-frame ones, dropping some. Here the sample spans around 82,000 clones, 70% to 85% being singletons. The sample belongs to a study of radiotherapy plus CTLA-4 blockade in lung cancer. General study results and limits: Radiotherapy plus ipilimumab was followed by expansion in blood of tumor-derived TCR clones.

Germline CDR1 reads LNHDA; CDR2 reads SQIVND (reference sequence). This CDR3 has 14 amino acids. V was shortened by 3 bases and J by 4 bases, with 13 bases between the two germline ends. V gene TRBV19 combines with J gene TRBJ2-7, with D perhaps matching TRBD2 (5 bases). The sample consisted of peripheral blood, taken from a patient treated with radiotherapy plus ipilimumab. The origin of this receptor is a human donor with non-small cell lung cancer who had stable disease on radiotherapy plus ipilimumab. The CDR3 sequence: CASSMAGVVYEQYF. For the CDR3, the DNA is TGTGCCAGTAGTATGGCCGGGGTGGTGTACGAGCAGTACTTC.